These 29 T cell receptor beta chains were sequenced from one sample in a study of Ad26.COV2.S vaccination and SARS-CoV-2 variants. Treatment described: around 19 received Ad26.COV2.S at low or high dose, single or two shots; 5 received placebo; per-sample allocation not given. On day 63 after the first injection, vaccine and placebo recipients gave samples. Produced via immunoSEQ multiplex PCR; TCRdb's table is partial and in-frame only. The data contain some 410,000 clones, about 90% of them singletons. The sample consisted of peripheral blood, taken in a trial of Ad26.COV2.S vaccine versus placebo. These receptors all come from a person aged 18 to 59 who received the Ad26.COV2.S COVID-19 vaccine or a placebo.

The chain uses TRBV5-4 and TRBJ1-2; 8 nucleotides align to TRBD1. Germline lookup yields CDR1 SGHNT and CDR2 YYREEE (reference sequence). This CDR3 is 12 amino acids long. J was trimmed by 5 bases and V by 8 bases; bases with no gene match: 5. The CDR3 coding sequence is TGTGCCAGTGCCCGACAGGGGTATGGCTACACCTTC. Its protein is CASARQGYGYTF.

V and J are TRBV27 and TRBJ1-1; tentative D call: TRBD1 (5 bases). The length of the CDR3 is 13 residues. Trimming removed 8 bases from V and 5 bases from J, with 15 bases in between. Germline V gives CDR1 MNHEY, CDR2 SMNVEV (reference sequence). The CDR3 DNA is TGTGCCAGCGGGACGACACCGGGTACTGAAGCTTTCTTT. It yields the protein CASGTTPGTEAFF.

The chain is built from TRBV28 and TRBJ2-1; 7 nucleotides align to TRBD1. The CDR3 runs to 16 residues. Per the germline V gene, CDR1 is MDHEN and CDR2 is SYDVKM. The V and J ends lost 5 bases and 9 bases, in that order; junction bases with no gene match: 16. Here the CDR3 reads CASSGDGQASSSEQFF. CDR3 in DNA: TGTGCCAGCAGTGGAGACGGACAGGCCTCAAGTAGTGAGCAGTTCTTC.

This rearrangement joins TRBV6-5 to TRBJ2-7; 12 bases are shared with TRBD2. The V gene's germline CDR1 is MNHEY and CDR2 SVGAGI. CDR3 length equals 15 residues. J gave up 1 base and V 6 bases, and 4 bases lay outside the gene matches. This CDR3 is CASSSLAGGSYEQYF. CDR3 DNA sequence: TGTGCCAGCAGCTCACTAGCGGGGGGATCCTACGAGCAGTACTTC.

The chain employs TRBV12-5 and TRBJ1-2; D is possibly TRBD1 (5 bases). Germline CDR1 is LGHNT and CDR2 is FRNRAP. The CDR3 totals 13 residues. Trimming pared 3 bases from V and 8 bases from J, leaving 13 bases between. DNA of the CDR3: TGTGCTAGTGGTTTATTCGGGGCTTCGGGCTACACCTTC. Its translation: CASGLFGASGYTF.

With regard to this clone: One end of the junction varies from germline; a read error may be responsible. The rearrangement links TRBV5-1 to TRBJ2-2; possible D gene TRBD1, 5 bases. The CDR3 extends over 15 amino acids. Per the germline V gene, CDR1 is SGHRS and CDR2 is YFSETQ. CDR3 loop: CASRLAQGNTGELFF. Written as DNA, the CDR3 is TGCGCCAGCAGGTTGGCGCAGGGGAACACCGGGGAGCTGTTTTTT.

The chain has TRBV6-5 and TRBJ2-5; D is unclear. Trimming stripped 6 bases from V and 4 bases from J, with 9 bases between. The V gene's germline CDR1 is MNHEY and CDR2 SVGAGI. This CDR3 spans 12 amino acids. CDR3 sequence: CASRKGAETQYF. The CDR3 region has the DNA TGTGCCAGCAGAAAGGGTGCAGAGACCCAGTACTTC.

V gene TRBV28 combines with J gene TRBJ1-2; 9 bases are shared with TRBD1. V was clipped by 4 bases and J by 7 bases; unmatched bases: 4. Germline lookup yields CDR1 MDHEN and CDR2 SYDVKM. The CDR3 extends over 13 amino acids. The CDR3 here is CASSSQGASGYTF. CDR3 bases: TGTGCCAGCAGTTCACAGGGGGCAAGTGGCTACACCTTC.

The rearrangement links TRBV2 to TRBJ2-7, with 8 positions matching TRBD2. Per germline, CDR1 SNHLY and CDR2 FYNNEI. The ends lost 7 bases at V and 6 bases at J; junction bases unmatched: 11. The CDR3 has 14 amino acids. CDR3 DNA: TGTGCCAGCACGGGCATAGCGGGGTTCGGCGAGCAGTACTTC. Its translation: CASTGIAGFGEQYF.

In the case of this clone: This same CDR3 is encoded by further DNA sequences in the sample. The CDR3 DNA sequence: TGCGCCAGCAGCCGAGGGACAGGGGGAGGGGAGACCCAGTACTTC. Protein sequence: CASSRGTGGGETQYF. The chain uses TRBV5-1 and TRBJ2-5; 11 bases map to TRBD1. V shed 4 bases, J shed 5 bases, and the junction held 7 bases outside the gene matches. The CDR3 runs to 15 residues. From germline, CDR1 is SGHRS and CDR2 YFSETQ.

The V and J genes are TRBV4-2 and TRBJ2-3; 8 bases fit TRBD1. The CDR3 has 17 residues. V lost 0 bases and J lost 4; bases outside the gene matches: 9. Germline V CDR1 and CDR2: LGHNA, YNFKEQ. The CDR3: CASSQDGTGGGADTQYF. CDR3 nucleotide sequence: TGTGCCAGCAGCCAAGATGGGACAGGTGGAGGGGCAGATACGCAGTATTTT.

The V call is TRBV19, the J call TRBJ1-1, with D uncertain. The CDR3 is 12 amino acids. CDR1 and CDR2 from the germline V gene are LNHDA and SQIVND (reference sequence). The ends were cut back, 1 base at V and 5 bases at J, with 5 bases in the middle. The CDR3 loop is CASSIGWTEAFF. The CDR3 bases are TGTGCCAGTAGTATAGGTTGGACTGAAGCTTTCTTT.

The rearrangement uses TRBV27 and TRBJ2-3; unclear D gene. Germline V gives CDR1 MNHEY, CDR2 SMNVEV (reference sequence). CDR3 length equals 13 residues. The germline V and J ends were trimmed by 1 base and 2 bases, with 4 bases remaining between them. The CDR3 DNA is TGTGCCAGCAGTTTATACCCCACAGATACGCAGTATTTT. Its protein product is CASSLYPTDTQYF.

V and J are TRBV4-1 and TRBJ1-2; TRBD1 matches 7 bases. With V trimmed by 1 base and J by 8 bases, 4 bases remained unmatched. Germline values: CDR1 MGHRA, CDR2 YSYEKL. The CDR3 has 13 amino acids. CDR3 sequence: CASSQGQGGGYTF. The DNA of the CDR3 is TGCGCCAGCAGCCAAGGACAGGGAGGCGGCTACACCTTC.

The J gene is TRBJ1-1, the V gene TRBV6-5; 7 nucleotides agree with TRBD1. Germline lookup yields CDR1 MNHEY and CDR2 SVGAGI. Trimming at V came to 11 bases and at J to 6 bases, leaving 15 bases not matched to a gene. The CDR3 spans 14 residues. CDR3 sequence (DNA): TGTGCCGCCGGACAGGCACTAAAAGGCTCTGAAGCTTTCTTT. It is translated as CAAGQALKGSEAFF.

This chain links TRBV3-1 (or the pseudogene TRBV3-2) with TRBJ1-2; D remains ambiguous. Trimming took 1 base from V and 3 from J, leaving 6 bases between them. The CDR3 extends over 13 amino acids. The germline V gene has CDR1 LGHDT and CDR2 YNNKEL (reference sequence). CDR3 amino acids: CASSQGAHYGYTF. In DNA form, the CDR3 reads TGTGCCAGCAGCCAAGGGGCACACTATGGCTACACCTTC.

The chain links TRBV25-1 to TRBJ2-1, with unresolved D. The V end was cut by 4 bases, the J end by 9 bases, with 13 bases between. CDR3 length equals 13 residues. Germline V gene lookup returns CDR1 MGHDK and CDR2 SYGVNS. CDR3 residues: CASSGQAAAEQFF. DNA for the CDR3: TGTGCCAGCAGTGGGCAGGCCGCGGCTGAGCAGTTCTTC.

The rearrangement uses TRBV27 and TRBJ1-6; TRBD1 matches at 9 bases. The CDR3 runs 13 residues. V dropped 7 bases and J dropped 8; count of bases not matched to a gene: 3. Germline V lookup: CDR1 MNHEY, CDR2 SMNVEV (reference sequence). CDR3 nucleotide sequence: TGTGCCAGCAAACAGGGGGCCTATTCACCCCTCCACTTT. Translated, it gives CASKQGAYSPLHF.

J is TRBJ2-7 and V is TRBV5-1, with D perhaps matching TRBD1 (6 bases). CDR3 length: 17 residues. Germline V gene sequence: CDR1 SGHRS, CDR2 YFSETQ. V was cut by 4 bases and J by 2 bases, with 22 bases left in between. CDR3 residues: CASSGDNLLQGTYEQYF. CDR3 bases: TGCGCCAGCAGCGGTGATAACCTACTACAGGGCACCTACGAGCAGTACTTC.

The V and J genes are TRBV30 and TRBJ1-2; 9 positions match TRBD1. The CDR3 covers 11 residues. The trim removed 8 bases at V and 7 bases at J, leaving 5 bases unmatched. Germline CDR1 reads GTSNPN; CDR2 reads SVGIG (reference sequence). The CDR3 spells CATGTGTGYTF. The CDR3 coding sequence is TGTGCCACCGGGACAGGGACTGGCTACACCTTC.

V usage is TRBV3-1 (or the pseudogene TRBV3-2) and J usage is TRBJ2-2; D unresolved. CDR1 and CDR2 (germline): LGHDT, YNNKEL (reference sequence). This CDR3 spans 15 amino acids. The V and J ends lost 0 bases and 8 bases respectively, with 13 bases between them. The CDR3 DNA is TGTGCCAGCAGCCAAGACTCCCCGTTCCCGGGGGAGCTGTTTTTT. Protein product: CASSQDSPFPGELFF.

The chain employs TRBV27 and TRBJ1-1; D might be TRBD1 (5 bases). The CDR3 length is 14 residues. Trimming cost V 2 bases and J 4 bases, with 11 bases left between them. Germline V gene data show CDR1 as MNHEY and CDR2 as SMNVEV (reference sequence). The CDR3 is CASSLSRASTEAFF. For the CDR3, the DNA is TGTGCCAGCAGTTTAAGCAGGGCGAGCACTGAAGCTTTCTTT.

V usage is TRBV6-5 and J usage is TRBJ2-5; D assignment may be TRBD1 or TRBD2 (5 bases each). Trimming removed 0 bases from V and 4 bases from J, with 12 bases in between. Germline CDR1 reads MNHEY; CDR2 reads SVGAGI. The CDR3 spans 15 residues. The CDR3 nucleotides read TGTGCCAGCAGTTACTCCCCCCGGGGCCCAGAGACCCAGTACTTC. This sequence encodes CASSYSPRGPETQYF.

The CDR3 coding sequence is TGTGCCAGCAGCCCCGGACAGGGGTCTTATTACGAGCAGTACTTC. Amino acid sequence: CASSPGQGSYYEQYF. The gene calls are TRBV5-6 and TRBJ2-7; 9 nucleotides agree with TRBD1. V lost 4 bases to trimming and J lost 4 bases; unmatched junction nucleotides: 9. Germline V CDR1 and CDR2: SGHDT, YYEEEE. The CDR3 runs to 15 residues.

V usage is TRBV27 and J usage is TRBJ2-7; TRBD1 matches 7 bases. The V and J ends lost 1 base and 2 bases, in that order; junction bases with no gene match: 2. Per germline, CDR1 MNHEY and CDR2 SMNVEV (reference sequence). The length of the CDR3 is 14 residues. CDR3 coding DNA: TGTGCCAGCAGTTTATGGGACAGTCCCTACGAGCAGTACTTC. Its protein is CASSLWDSPYEQYF.

V usage is TRBV6-1 and J usage is TRBJ1-2; D is uncertain. The V end lost 3 bases, the J end lost 4 bases, and 9 bases lay between the germline ends. Germline V gene sequence: CDR1 MNHNS, CDR2 SASEGT. The CDR3 totals 13 residues. The CDR3 is CASSDPRVYGYTF. CDR3 bases: TGTGCCAGCAGTGACCCCAGAGTCTATGGCTACACCTTC.

The chain carries TRBV19 and TRBJ1-2; D call uncertain. V dropped 5 bases and J dropped 6 bases, with 22 bases sitting between them. The CDR3 sequence is 16 residues long. Per germline, CDR1 LNHDA and CDR2 SQIVND (reference sequence). CDR3 DNA: TGTGCCAGTAGTTCCACCCTAACACCAGCTGACGATGGCTACACCTTC. This gives the protein CASSSTLTPADDGYTF.

This chain connects TRBV5-1 to TRBJ2-5, with 12 bases lining up with TRBD2. Losses at the gene ends were 4 bases for V and 4 bases for J; bases not matched to a gene: 8. CDR1 is SGHRS, CDR2 YFSETQ, per germline. CDR3 length equals 16 residues. The CDR3 loop reads CASSHRPTSGGETQYF. In nucleotides, the CDR3 is TGCGCCAGCAGCCATCGACCGACTAGCGGGGGAGAGACCCAGTACTTC.

The chain is built from TRBV24-1 and TRBJ1-2; unclear D gene. From germline, CDR1 is KGHDR and CDR2 SFDVKD. Trimming left V 7 bases short and J 0 bases short, with 8 bases between. The CDR3 runs 13 residues. CDR3 in DNA: TGTGCCACCAGCGACACAGCTAACTATGGCTACACCTTC. It yields the protein CATSDTANYGYTF.